The 20 T cell receptor beta chains below come from one sample, sequenced in a study of blood T cell repertoires in COVID-19. TCRdb keeps only in-frame clones here, not all; method: immunoSEQ multiplex PCR. Of 250,000 to 350,000 clones in the sample, 88% were seen once. Specimen: PBMCs or T cells enriched from blood (not recorded which). Receptor source: a woman in her twenties or thirties who had recovered from COVID-19.

The chain employs TRBV9 and TRBJ2-5; TRBD2 might be the D (7 bases). This CDR3 contains 14 residues. Trimming shortened V by 0 bases and J by 3 bases, and 9 bases separated the two germline ends. Per the germline V gene, CDR1 is SGDLS and CDR2 is YYNGEE. The CDR3, as DNA: TGTGCCAGCAGCGTAGAGGGGGGGGAAGAGACCCAGTACTTC. Protein: CASSVEGGEETQYF.

The gene calls are TRBV25-1 and TRBJ1-5; no definite D call. The CDR3 has 13 residues. V lost 3 bases, J lost 7 bases, and 10 bases lay in between. CDR1 and CDR2 from the germline V gene are MGHDK and SYGVNS. The CDR3 DNA reads TGTGCCAGCAGTGAGAGGGAACGGCAGCCCCAGCATTTT. It is translated as CASSERERQPQHF.

This rearrangement joins TRBV28 to TRBJ1-4; 7 bases line up with TRBD1. Trimming removed 3 bases from V and 8 bases from J; junction bases left unmatched: 3. From germline, CDR1 is MDHEN and CDR2 SYDVKM. This CDR3 spans 13 amino acids. CDR3 sequence reads: CASSFQGGEKLFF. The CDR3 DNA follows: TGTGCCAGCAGTTTTCAGGGGGGAGAAAAACTGTTTTTT.

V gene TRBV3-1 (or the pseudogene TRBV3-2) combines with J gene TRBJ1-1; D call uncertain. The germline CDR1 and CDR2 sequences are LGHDT and YNNKEL (reference sequence). V shed 1 base and J shed 5 bases, with 11 bases lying between them. The CDR3 contains 14 residues. The CDR3 region is CASSQVASLTEAFF. CDR3 DNA: TGTGCCAGCAGCCAAGTTGCCAGTTTGACTGAAGCTTTCTTT.

This clone was detected only once. The V call is TRBV2, the J call TRBJ2-7; D is ambiguous. Germline values: CDR1 SNHLY, CDR2 FYNNEI. CDR3 length: 11 amino acids. The germline V and J ends were trimmed by 8 bases and 4 bases, with 9 bases remaining between them. The CDR3 region is CASSPLYEQYF. CDR3 bases: TGTGCCAGCTCCCCCCTTTACGAGCAGTACTTC. Combining the CDR3 with reference TRBV2 and TRBJ2-7 gives the whole variable domain EPEVTQTPSHQVTQMGQEVILRCVPISNHLYFYWYRQILGQKVEFLVSFYNNEISEKSEIFDDQFSVERPDGSNFTLKIRSTKLEDSAMYFCASSPLYEQYFGPGTRLTVT.

The chain couples TRBV15 to TRBJ2-7; a weak D match, TRBD2 (7 bases). V shed 5 bases and J shed 2 bases, with 22 bases lying between them. The CDR3 spans 17 residues. The germline gives CDR1 LNHNV, CDR2 YYDKDF (reference sequence). The CDR3 loop reads CATSLRTYREGAYEQYF. DNA of the CDR3: TGTGCCACCAGCCTTAGAACGTACAGGGAGGGGGCCTACGAGCAGTACTTC.

The V gene is TRBV5-4, the J gene TRBJ2-3; TRBD2 matches 7 bases. The ends lost 2 bases at V and 2 bases at J; junction bases unmatched: 11. In germline, CDR1 is SGHNT, CDR2 YYREEE (reference sequence). The CDR3 covers 17 residues. The CDR3 loop reads CASSFSSGLIFTDTQYF. In nucleotides, the CDR3 is TGTGCCAGCAGCTTCTCTAGCGGTTTGATTTTCACAGATACGCAGTATTTT.

The chain recombines TRBV28 with TRBJ2-1; 9 bases are a match to TRBD1. The CDR3 has 14 amino acids. The germline CDR1 and CDR2 sequences are MDHEN and SYDVKM. J gave up 6 bases and V 11 bases, and 11 bases lay outside the gene matches. For the CDR3, the DNA is TGTGCCGCGGGTCGGGACAGGGCCCCCAATGAGCAGTTCTTC. Its translation: CAAGRDRAPNEQFF.

J is TRBJ1-5 and V is TRBV5-1; TRBD1 matches 8 bases. Germline loops: CDR1 SGHRS, CDR2 YFSETQ. The CDR3 length is 15 residues. The trim removed 7 bases at V and 3 bases at J, leaving 9 bases unmatched. The CDR3 coding sequence is TGCGCCAGCGTCACCTTGGGACAGGACAATCAGCCCCAGCATTTT. This encodes CASVTLGQDNQPQHF.

V and J are TRBV27 and TRBJ1-4, with no clear D. This CDR3 contains 15 residues. Germline V CDR1 and CDR2: MNHEY, SMNVEV (reference sequence). Trimming left V 2 bases short and J 1 base short, with 8 bases between. The CDR3 sequence: CASSLRGRTNEKLFF. The CDR3 nucleotides read TGTGCCAGCAGTTTACGGGGTAGAACTAATGAAAAACTGTTTTTT.

This sequence joins TRBV19 and TRBJ2-2; D is unclear. Germline lookup yields CDR1 LNHDA and CDR2 SQIVND (reference sequence). V dropped 7 bases and J dropped 5 bases, with 14 bases sitting between them. The CDR3 is 14 residues long. For the CDR3, the DNA is TGTGCCAGTAAAGATACTGGCAGGACCGGGGAGCTGTTTTTT. This codes for CASKDTGRTGELFF.

This clone was seen just once. The chain employs TRBV9 and TRBJ2-5, with TRBD2 matching over 7 bases. CDR3 length: 14 residues. Trimming took 3 bases from V and 1 from J; bases not matched to a gene: 3. In germline, CDR1 is SGDLS, CDR2 YYNGEE. The CDR3 sequence: CASSGERGQETQYF. In nucleotides, the CDR3 is TGTGCCAGCAGCGGAGAGCGGGGCCAAGAGACCCAGTACTTC. The full variable domain, rest sourced from reference TRBV9 and TRBJ2-5, is DSGVTQTPKHLITATGQRVTLRCSPRSGDLSVYWYQQSLDQGLQFLIQYYNGEERAKGNILERFSAQQFPDLHSELNLSSLELGDSALYFCASSGERGQETQYFGPGTRLLVL.

This chain links TRBV4-1 with TRBJ2-5; TRBD1 might be the D (5 bases). The germline V gene encodes CDR1 MGHRA and CDR2 YSYEKL. V was shortened by 3 bases and J by 5 bases, with 13 bases between the two germline ends. CDR3 length: 14 residues. The CDR3 sequence: CASSHVGDRETQYF. The CDR3 coding sequence is TGCGCCAGCAGCCATGTAGGGGATCGGGAGACCCAGTACTTC.

The chain carries TRBV2 and TRBJ1-2; D ambiguous. CDR1 SNHLY and CDR2 FYNNEI come from the germline V gene. V lost 4 bases and J 7 bases, leaving 4 bases between the germline ends. The CDR3 loop spans 10 amino acids. The CDR3 nucleotides read TGTGCCAGCAGTGGCGGTGGCTACACCTTC. Translating it yields CASSGGGYTF.

This clone occurred once. J is TRBJ1-2 and V is TRBV7-2; D may be TRBD1 (5 bases). V was trimmed by 6 bases and J by 0 bases, leaving 14 bases between them. The length of the CDR3 is 15 residues. In germline, CDR1 is SGHTA, CDR2 FQGNSA. This CDR3 reads CASRPGGASNYGYTF. The CDR3, as DNA: TGTGCCAGCAGGCCTGGAGGGGCCTCTAACTATGGCTACACCTTC.

The genes are TRBV15 and TRBJ2-2; perhaps TRBD1 as D (6 bases). The germline gives CDR1 LNHNV, CDR2 YYDKDF (reference sequence). V was cut by 4 bases and J by 7 bases, with 22 bases left in between. The CDR3 length is 17 residues. The CDR3 protein is CATSTNREGPSGGELFF. Here the CDR3 DNA reads TGTGCCACCAGCACCAACAGGGAAGGGCCTTCGGGCGGGGAGCTGTTTTTT.

The J gene is TRBJ2-3, the V gene TRBV7-3, with 12 bases aligning to TRBD2. V was pared by 5 bases and J by 6 bases, with 9 bases of the junction left unmatched. From germline, CDR1 is SGHTA and CDR2 FQGTGA. The CDR3 has 16 amino acids. CDR3 in amino acids: CASSTLAGGPRDTQYF. The CDR3 region has the DNA TGTGCCAGCAGCACCCTAGCGGGAGGGCCCCGGGATACGCAGTATTTT.

The chain couples TRBV7-3 to TRBJ1-1; D gene uncertain. Germline assignment: CDR1 SGHTA and CDR2 FQGTGA. V dropped 2 bases and J dropped 4 bases, with 11 bases sitting between them. The CDR3 spans 14 residues. CDR3 in DNA: TGTGCCAGCAGCTTATATCGGGGTAGCACTGAAGCTTTCTTT. This encodes CASSLYRGSTEAFF.

The chain employs TRBV6-1 and TRBJ1-5; D remains ambiguous. V lost 0 bases, J lost 5 bases, and 8 bases lay in between. The germline V gene has CDR1 MNHNS and CDR2 SASEGT. The CDR3 has 14 amino acids. The CDR3 spells CASSEARGYQPQHF. Here the CDR3 DNA reads TGTGCCAGCAGTGAAGCGAGAGGGTATCAGCCCCAGCATTTT.

This clone was seen a few times. The V call is TRBV11-3, the J call TRBJ2-3; D possibly corresponds to TRBD1 (6 bases). The CDR3 sequence is 15 residues long. Trimming took off 4 bases at V and 6 bases at J, with 17 bases between the two ends. CDR1 is SGHNT, CDR2 YENEEA, per germline. This CDR3 reads CASSSRTPGADTQYF. In DNA form, the CDR3 reads TGTGCCAGCAGCTCCAGGACCCCAGGGGCCGATACGCAGTATTTT.